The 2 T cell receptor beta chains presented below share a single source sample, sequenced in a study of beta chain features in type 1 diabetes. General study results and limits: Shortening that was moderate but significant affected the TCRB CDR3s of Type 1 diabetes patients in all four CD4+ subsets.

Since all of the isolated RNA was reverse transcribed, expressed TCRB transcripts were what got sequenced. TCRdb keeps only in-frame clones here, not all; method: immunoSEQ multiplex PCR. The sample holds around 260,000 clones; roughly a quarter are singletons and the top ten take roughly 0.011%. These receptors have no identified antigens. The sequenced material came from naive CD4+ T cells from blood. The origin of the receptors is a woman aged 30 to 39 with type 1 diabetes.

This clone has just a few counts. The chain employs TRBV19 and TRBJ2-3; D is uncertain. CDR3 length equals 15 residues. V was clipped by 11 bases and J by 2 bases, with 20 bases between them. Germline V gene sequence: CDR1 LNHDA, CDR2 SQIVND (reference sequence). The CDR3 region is CASTRAMSSTDTQYF. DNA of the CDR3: TGTGCCTCGACACGCGCTATGTCTTCCACAGATACGCAGTATTTT.

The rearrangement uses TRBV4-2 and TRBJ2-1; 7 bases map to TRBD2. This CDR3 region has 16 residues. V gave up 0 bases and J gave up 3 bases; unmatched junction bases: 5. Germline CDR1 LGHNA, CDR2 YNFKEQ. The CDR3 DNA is TGTGCCAGCAGCCAAGAAGGCGCTAGCGGCTACAATGAGCAGTTCTTC. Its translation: CASSQEGASGYNEQFF.